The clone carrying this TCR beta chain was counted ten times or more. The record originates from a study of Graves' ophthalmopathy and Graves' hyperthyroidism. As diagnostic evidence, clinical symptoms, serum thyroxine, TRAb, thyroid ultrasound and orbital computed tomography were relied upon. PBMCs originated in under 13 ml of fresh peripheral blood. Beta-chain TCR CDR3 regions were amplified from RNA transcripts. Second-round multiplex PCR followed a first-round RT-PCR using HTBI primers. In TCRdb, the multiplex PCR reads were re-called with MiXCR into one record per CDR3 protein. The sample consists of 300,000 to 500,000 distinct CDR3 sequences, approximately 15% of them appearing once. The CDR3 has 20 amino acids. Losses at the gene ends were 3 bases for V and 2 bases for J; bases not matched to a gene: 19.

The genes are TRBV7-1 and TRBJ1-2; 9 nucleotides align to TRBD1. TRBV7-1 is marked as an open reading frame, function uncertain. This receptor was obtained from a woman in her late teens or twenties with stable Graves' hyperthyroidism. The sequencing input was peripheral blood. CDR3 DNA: TGTGCCAGCAGCTCGGGCCCTCCCGGGACAGGGTACTACTTGAACTATGGCTACACCTTC. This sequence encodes CASSSGPPGTGYYLNYGYTF.